This T cell receptor beta chain stems from a study of T cell responses to AZD1222 COVID-19 vaccine. Whole-study context: Second-dose recipients at about 4 or about 12 weeks were treated as one pooled group.

The method was immunoSEQ multiplex PCR; TCRdb's version includes in-frame clones alone and lacks a portion of them. The data contain 120,000 to 150,000 clones, over 75% of them seen just once; the ten biggest clones take up roughly 3.1%. Study-level findings and limits: Nearly half of unique spike-specific TCRs reportedly avoided B.1.351 and B.1.1.7 mutated regions. Across spike, vaccine-associated CD4 TCRs were found, dominant at 160-218 and 743-854. Elevations in Spike-specific TCR breadth and depth followed administration of two AZD1222 doses.

Regarding this clone: What it recognizes is unknown.

Per germline, CDR1 LGHNT and CDR2 FRNRAP. V lost 2 bases and J 7 bases, leaving 8 bases between the germline ends. The CDR3 runs to 12 residues. This sequence was found in an adult in good health. The chain employs TRBV12-5 and TRBJ1-2; unclear D gene. The source material was peripheral blood, sampled on day 0 of AZD1222 vaccination. CDR3 coding DNA: TGTGCTAGTGGTTTGTATCCGGCTGGCTACACCTTC. It encodes CASGLYPAGYTF.